The rows below give T cell receptor beta chains drawn from one sample of a study of identifying expanded T cells in peripheral blood. Profiling relied on immunoSEQ multiplex PCR, and the TCRdb table lists in-frame clones only, not all of them. The table has 91,000 or so clones, roughly 90% seen once. Sequenced sample: blood. The receptors were sampled from a person aged 18 to 75 in good health. The CDR3 runs from the conserved cysteine through the conserved F or W. A D gene is named only where the DNA matches it firmly. Some rows have no size entry. The others give once, few or many, or a class for an expanded clone.

V: TRBV19; D: TRBD2; size: .; J: TRBJ2-3; CDR3: CASSKTSGGADTQYF; DNA: TGTGCCAGTAGTAAGACTAGCGGGGGGGCAGATACGCAGTATTTT
V: TRBV27; D: TRBD2; size: .; J: TRBJ2-7; CDR3: CASSSGGPYEQYF; DNA: TGTGCCAGCAGTTCGGGGGGTCCCTACGAGCAGTACTTC
V: TRBV7-9; D: TRBD1; size: .; J: TRBJ2-2; CDR3: CASSLQGAITGELFF; DNA: TGTGCCAGCAGCTTACAGGGGGCGATCACCGGGGAGCTGTTTTTT
V: TRBV28; D: TRBD2; size: .; J: TRBJ2-4; CDR3: CASGGGLAVIAKNIQYF; DNA: TGTGCCAGCGGGGGGGGACTAGCGGTTATAGCCAAAAACATTCAGTACTTC
V: TRBV7-2; D: .; size: .; J: TRBJ2-1; CDR3: CASSSPGLFTEQFF; DNA: TGTGCCAGCAGCTCGCCGGGACTCTTCACTGAGCAGTTCTTC
V: TRBV4-2; D: .; size: .; J: TRBJ1-3; CDR3: CASSLQDHDGNTIYF; DNA: TGTGCCAGCAGCCTTCAGGACCATGATGGAAACACCATATATTTT
V: TRBV19; D: .; size: .; J: TRBJ2-1; CDR3: CASSPPPYNEQFF; DNA: TGTGCCAGTTCTCCCCCCCCCTACAATGAGCAGTTCTTC
V: TRBV6-1; D: .; size: few; J: TRBJ1-1; CDR3: CASTLSGGVSTEAFF; DNA: TGTGCCAGCACTTTAAGTGGGGGCGTAAGCACTGAAGCTTTCTTT
V: TRBV4-3; D: .; size: .; J: TRBJ1-1; CDR3: CASSQGMNTEAFF; DNA: TGCGCCAGCAGCCAAGGCATGAACACTGAAGCTTTCTTT
V: TRBV7-9; D: .; size: .; J: TRBJ2-3; CDR3: CASSLSGTTDTQYF; DNA: TGTGCCAGCAGCTTATCCGGGACTACAGATACGCAGTATTTT
V: TRBV5-6; D: TRBD2; size: .; J: TRBJ2-3; CDR3: CASTPWGAGGHTDTQYF; DNA: TGTGCCAGCACCCCATGGGGAGCGGGGGGCCACACAGATACGCAGTATTTT
V: TRBV6-1; D: .; size: .; J: TRBJ1-5; CDR3: CASSEQPAYSNQPQHF; DNA: TGTGCCAGCAGTGAACAACCAGCGTATAGCAATCAGCCCCAGCATTTT
V: TRBV28; D: .; size: .; J: TRBJ2-3; CDR3: CASSLAVYSSDTQYF; DNA: TGTGCCAGCAGTTTGGCAGTTTATTCCTCAGATACGCAGTATTTT
V: TRBV9; D: TRBD2; size: .; J: TRBJ2-5; CDR3: CASSVGPAGDQETQYF; DNA: TGTGCCAGCAGCGTAGGTCCAGCGGGAGACCAAGAGACCCAGTACTTC
V: TRBV18; D: .; size: .; J: TRBJ1-2; CDR3: CASSPRDNYGYTF; DNA: TGTGCCAGCTCACCACGGGACAACTATGGCTACACCTTC
V: TRBV5-6; D: TRBD1; size: .; J: TRBJ2-7; CDR3: CASRLDRGYEQYF; DNA: TGTGCCAGCAGACTTGACAGGGGTTACGAGCAGTACTTC
V: TRBV28; D: .; size: .; J: TRBJ2-6; CDR3: CASRESSGANVLTF; DNA: TGTGCCAGCAGGGAGAGCTCTGGGGCCAACGTCCTGACTTTC
V: TRBV6-1; D: .; size: .; J: TRBJ1-3; CDR3: CASSRARGSGNTIYF; DNA: TGTGCCAGCAGTCGGGCTAGGGGGTCCGGAAACACCATATATTTT
V: TRBV4-2; D: .; size: .; J: TRBJ2-1; CDR3: CASSQGWGAYEQFF; DNA: TGTGCCAGCAGCCAGGGCTGGGGGGCCTATGAGCAGTTCTTC
V: TRBV7-9; D: TRBD1; size: .; J: TRBJ1-2; CDR3: CASSLGHGQGAQNYGYTF; DNA: TGTGCCAGCAGCTTAGGGCACGGACAGGGGGCCCAAAACTATGGCTACACCTTC